This entry lists 25 T cell receptor beta chains sequenced from one sample in a study of blood T cell repertoires in COVID-19. Produced via immunoSEQ multiplex PCR; TCRdb's table is partial and in-frame only. The sample holds 15,000 to 20,000 clones; 80% to 90% are singletons and the top ten take roughly 8%. Input material: peripheral blood. The receptors come from a man in his fifties or sixties with acute or convalescent COVID-19.

This clone has a handful of counts. The V gene is TRBV20-1, the J gene TRBJ1-5; no definite D call. The CDR3 runs 14 residues. CDR1 and CDR2 (germline): DFQATT, SNEGSKA (reference sequence). Between the trimmed V and J ends, which lost 3 bases and 0 bases, there was a span of 9 bases. The DNA of the CDR3 is TGCAGTGCTAGTATCACAGTTAGCAATCAGCCCCAGCATTTT. This codes for CSASITVSNQPQHF.

The rearrangement links TRBV20-1 to TRBJ2-3, with D uncertain. The CDR3 totals 11 residues. V lost 6 bases and J lost 6, with 10 bases in between. Germline values: CDR1 DFQATT, CDR2 SNEGSKA (reference sequence). CDR3 amino acids: CSAETSDTQYF. Written as DNA, the CDR3 is TGCAGTGCCGAGACATCCGATACGCAGTATTTT.

The chain employs TRBV11-2 and TRBJ2-5, with TRBD2 identical over 11 bases. The ends lost 6 bases at V and 1 base at J; junction bases unmatched: 10. Germline V gene lookup returns CDR1 SGHAT and CDR2 FQNNGV. The CDR3 extends over 17 amino acids. CDR3 protein: CASSSAPLAGGQETQYF. CDR3 DNA: TGTGCCAGCAGTTCAGCCCCTCTAGCGGGGGGCCAAGAGACCCAGTACTTC.

V usage is TRBV7-2 and J usage is TRBJ2-3; 11 bases map to TRBD2. Trimming cost V 2 bases and J 5 bases; bases outside gene matches: 3. This CDR3 region has 15 residues. The V gene's germline CDR1 is SGHTA and CDR2 FQGNSA. CDR3 region: CASSLQTSGVDTQYF. CDR3 nucleotide sequence: TGTGCCAGCAGCTTACAGACTAGCGGGGTAGATACGCAGTATTTT.

This clone was counted a single time. This chain connects TRBV10-3 to TRBJ1-3; D possibly corresponds to TRBD1 (5 bases). The length of the CDR3 is 16 residues. The V gene's germline CDR1 is ENHRY and CDR2 SYGVKD. V lost 6 bases, J lost 0 bases, and 15 bases lay in between. CDR3 in amino acids: CAIRGTTVFSGNTIYF. The CDR3 DNA follows: TGTGCCATCAGAGGAACGACAGTGTTCTCTGGAAACACCATATATTTT.

The chain links TRBV30 to TRBJ1-2; TRBD1 matches at 9 bases. The germline V gene has CDR1 GTSNPN and CDR2 SVGIG (reference sequence). This CDR3 region has 13 residues. J gave up 4 bases and V 0 bases, and 0 bases lay outside the gene matches. CDR3 nucleotide sequence: TGTGCCTGGAGTGTGGACAGGGGCTATGGCTACACCTTC. It translates to CAWSVDRGYGYTF.

The gene calls are TRBV10-3 and TRBJ1-5; perhaps TRBD1 as D (6 bases). V lost 0 bases and J lost 1, with 13 bases in between. Germline V lookup: CDR1 ENHRY, CDR2 SYGVKD. The CDR3 spans 17 residues. The DNA of the CDR3 is TGTGCCATCAGTGAGTCGGTGGGGGCAGCCAGCAATCAGCCCCAGCATTTT. The encoded protein is CAISESVGAASNQPQHF.

This chain uses TRBV12-5 with TRBJ2-2, with 15 positions matching TRBD2. CDR1 and CDR2 from the germline V gene are LGHNT and FRNRAP. V dropped 5 bases and J dropped 3; count of bases not matched to a gene: 4. The CDR3 has 17 amino acids. CDR3 amino acids: CASGPGTSGGYTGELFF. The CDR3 bases are TGTGCTAGTGGTCCCGGGACTAGCGGGGGGTACACCGGGGAGCTGTTTTTT.

The table lists this clone with a count of one. The CDR3 DNA is TGTGCCTGGAGTGCGGACAGCTATAGCAATCAGCCCCAGCATTTT. It translates to CAWSADSYSNQPQHF. V is TRBV30 and J is TRBJ1-5, with D possibly matching TRBD1 (6 bases). The CDR3 is 15 amino acids. Germline V gene sequence: CDR1 GTSNPN, CDR2 SVGIG (reference sequence). The V end lost 1 base, the J end lost 0 bases, and 10 bases lay between the germline ends.

The chain joins TRBV19 to TRBJ1-2; weak D call: TRBD1 (6 bases). CDR1 is LNHDA, CDR2 SQIVND, per germline (reference sequence). V lost 5 bases, J lost 2 bases, and 12 bases lay in between. There are 14 residues in the CDR3. The CDR3 region is CASSPRTVNYGYTF. The CDR3 DNA reads TGTGCCAGTAGTCCCCGGACAGTAAACTATGGCTACACCTTC. The full variable domain, rest sourced from reference TRBV19 and TRBJ1-2, is DGGITQSPKYLFRKEGQNVTLSCEQNLNHDAMYWYRQDPGQGLRLIYYSQIVNDFQKGDIAEGYSVSREKKESFPLTVTSAQKNPTAFYLCASSPRTVNYGYTFGSGTRLTVV.

CDR3 sequence reads: CASGRDLETQYF. The CDR3 DNA reads as TGTGCCAGCGGGAGGGACCTAGAGACCCAGTACTTC. V usage is TRBV2 and J usage is TRBJ2-5; 7 positions agree with TRBD2. Germline assignment: CDR1 SNHLY and CDR2 FYNNEI. The CDR3 consists of 12 residues. With 8 bases clipped from V and 4 bases from J, the junction kept 4 bases outside the gene matches. Complete variable domain (other parts from reference TRBV2 and TRBJ2-5): EPEVTQTPSHQVTQMGQEVILRCVPISNHLYFYWYRQILGQKVEFLVSFYNNEISEKSEIFDDQFSVERPDGSNFTLKIRSTKLEDSAMYFCASGRDLETQYFGPGTRLLVL.

The V and J genes are TRBV5-4 and TRBJ2-1; 10 bases are shared with TRBD2. Unmatched junction bases numbered 3, after V lost 2 bases and J lost 4 bases. Germline V gene lookup returns CDR1 SGHNT and CDR2 YYREEE (reference sequence). The CDR3 is made up of 15 amino acids. This CDR3 is CASSLEAGGYNEQFF. CDR3 coding DNA: TGTGCCAGCAGCTTAGAAGCGGGGGGGTACAATGAGCAGTTCTTC.

This clone was recorded once. The chain joins TRBV2 to TRBJ2-1; a weak D match, TRBD1 (5 bases). V was shortened by 0 bases and J by 4 bases, with 13 bases between the two germline ends. In germline, CDR1 is SNHLY, CDR2 FYNNEI. The CDR3 consists of 16 residues. CDR3: CASSEAKVGLYNEQFF. As DNA, the CDR3 is TGTGCCAGCAGTGAAGCTAAGGTGGGGCTTTACAATGAGCAGTTCTTC.

The chain combines TRBV11-1 with TRBJ1-6; D gene ambiguous. CDR3 length: 14 residues. The germline CDR1 and CDR2 sequences are SGHAT and FQDESV (reference sequence). Trimming cost V 4 bases and J 7 bases, with 11 bases left between them. CDR3 bases: TGTGCCAGCAGCTCTCAAACCCAGAATTCACCCCTCCACTTT. This codes for CASSSQTQNSPLHF.

The chain is built from TRBV18 and TRBJ2-6; D perhaps matches TRBD1 (7 bases). The CDR3 has 18 amino acids. Germline V lookup: CDR1 KGHSH, CDR2 LQKENI. Trimming left V 3 bases short and J 0 bases short, with 15 bases between. The CDR3 sequence is CASSPRQGGSSGANVLTF. In nucleotides, the CDR3 is TGTGCCAGCTCACCCCGACAGGGAGGAAGCTCTGGGGCCAACGTCCTGACTTTC.

This chain links TRBV18 with TRBJ1-2; TRBD1 is a possible D gene (6 bases). V shed 2 bases and J shed 0 bases, with 13 bases lying between them. The length of the CDR3 is 16 residues. CDR1 KGHSH and CDR2 LQKENI come from the germline V gene. CDR3 coding DNA: TGTGCCAGCTCACCAGAGGCAGGGGAAGCTAACTATGGCTACACCTTC. Encoded protein: CASSPEAGEANYGYTF. The full variable domain, with the rest looked up from reference TRBV18 and TRBJ1-2, is NAGVMQNPRHLVRRRGQEARLRCSPMKGHSHVYWYRQLPEEGLKFMVYLQKENIIDESGMPKERFSAEFPKEGPSILRIQQVVRGDSAAYFCASSPEAGEANYGYTFGSGTRLTVV.

The J gene is TRBJ2-7, the V gene TRBV15; D perhaps matches TRBD1 (6 bases). Trimming shortened V by 4 bases and J by 3 bases, and 10 bases separated the two germline ends. This CDR3 is built from 13 residues. In germline, CDR1 is LNHNV, CDR2 YYDKDF (reference sequence). CDR3 in DNA: TGTGCCACCAGCATTGACAGGAACTACGAGCAGTACTTC. Translated, it gives CATSIDRNYEQYF.

The chain links TRBV6-5 to TRBJ2-7, with TRBD1 matching 7 bases. With V trimmed by 0 bases and J by 1 base, 3 bases remained unmatched. In germline, CDR1 is MNHEY, CDR2 SVGAGI. This CDR3 has 15 amino acids. CDR3 DNA sequence: TGTGCCAGCAGTTACTCGCCGGGACAGTCCTACGAGCAGTACTTC. Protein product: CASSYSPGQSYEQYF.

The rearrangement links TRBV5-1 to TRBJ1-4; D perhaps matches TRBD1 (5 bases). The germline gives CDR1 SGHRS, CDR2 YFSETQ. Trimming took 2 bases from V and 1 from J, leaving 6 bases between them. This CDR3 has 14 amino acids. The CDR3 loop reads CASSFGGTNEKLFF. The CDR3 region has the DNA TGCGCCAGCAGCTTCGGGGGAACTAATGAAAAACTGTTTTTT.

The chain couples TRBV7-2 to TRBJ2-1; possible D gene TRBD2, 6 bases. CDR3 length: 14 residues. CDR1 is SGHTA and CDR2 is FQGNSA in the germline V gene. V was shortened by 7 bases and J by 0 bases, with 10 bases between the two germline ends. Written as DNA, the CDR3 is TGTGCCAGCAAGGACGGGAGCTCCTACAATGAGCAGTTCTTC. Translating gives CASKDGSSYNEQFF.

The chain links TRBV11-2 to TRBJ2-1, with 12 bases aligning to TRBD2. Germline values: CDR1 SGHAT, CDR2 FQNNGV. The V gene end was trimmed by 5 bases and the J gene end by 1 base; junction bases not matched to a gene: 3. The CDR3 covers 16 residues. CDR3 sequence: CASSGLAGKSYNEQFF. The CDR3 DNA reads as TGTGCCAGCAGCGGACTAGCGGGGAAGTCCTACAATGAGCAGTTCTTC.

This clone was detected only once. The chain combines TRBV30 with TRBJ1-1, with a weak D call TRBD1 (6 bases). The germline CDR1 and CDR2 sequences are GTSNPN and SVGIG (reference sequence). Trimming left V 1 base short and J 5 bases short, with 17 bases between. The CDR3 spans 15 residues. The chain's CDR3 is CAWSEINRVGTEAFF. The CDR3 DNA reads TGTGCCTGGAGTGAGATAAACAGGGTAGGAACTGAAGCTTTCTTT.

The J gene is TRBJ1-1, the V gene TRBV19; 8 nucleotides line up with TRBD1. Germline V gene lookup returns CDR1 LNHDA and CDR2 SQIVND (reference sequence). J lost 6 bases, V lost 5 bases, and 14 bases had no gene match. The CDR3 is 16 amino acids. The CDR3 region is CASSGTGGVLDSEAFF. As DNA, the CDR3 is TGTGCCAGTAGTGGGACAGGTGGAGTGTTAGATTCTGAAGCTTTCTTT.

This rearrangement joins TRBV30 to TRBJ2-2; 7 bases agree with TRBD1. Germline loops: CDR1 GTSNPN, CDR2 SVGIG (reference sequence). The V gene end was trimmed by 5 bases and the J gene end by 3 bases; junction bases not matched to a gene: 12. CDR3 size: 16 residues. DNA of the CDR3: TGTGCCTGGGAGCACTTCGACAGGGTATACACCGGGGAGCTGTTTTTT. Its translation: CAWEHFDRVYTGELFF. The complete variable domain, with remaining parts taken from reference TRBV30 and TRBJ2-2, reads SQTIHQWPATLVQPVGSPLSLECTVEGTSNPNLYWYRQAAGRGLQLLFYSVGIGQISSEVPQNLSASRPQDRQFILSSKKLLLSDSGFYLCAWEHFDRVYTGELFFGEGSRLTVL.

The chain couples TRBV27 to TRBJ1-5; TRBD1 matches 9 bases. CDR3 size: 14 residues. V lost 6 bases and J lost 6; bases outside the gene matches: 6. CDR1 MNHEY and CDR2 SMNVEV come from the germline V gene (reference sequence). The CDR3 spells CASSRTGDSQPQHF. The CDR3 DNA reads TGTGCCAGCAGCAGGACAGGGGATAGTCAGCCCCAGCATTTT.